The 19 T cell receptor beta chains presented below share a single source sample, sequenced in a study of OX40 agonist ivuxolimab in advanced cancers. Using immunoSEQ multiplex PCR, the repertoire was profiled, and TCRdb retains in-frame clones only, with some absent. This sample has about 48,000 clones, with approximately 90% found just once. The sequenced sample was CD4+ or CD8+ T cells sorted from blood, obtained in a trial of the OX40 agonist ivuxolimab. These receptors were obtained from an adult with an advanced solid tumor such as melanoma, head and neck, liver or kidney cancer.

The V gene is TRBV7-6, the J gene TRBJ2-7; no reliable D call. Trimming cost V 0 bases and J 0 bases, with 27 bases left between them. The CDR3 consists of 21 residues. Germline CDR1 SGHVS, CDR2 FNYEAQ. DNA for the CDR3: TGTGCCAGCAGCTTAGCATATGGAGAAGACACCCCTCAAAGACCCTCCTACGAGCAGTACTTC. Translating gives CASSLAYGEDTPQRPSYEQYF. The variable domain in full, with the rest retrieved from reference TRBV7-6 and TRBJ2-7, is GAGVSQSPRYKVTKRGQDVALRCDPISGHVSLYWYRQALGQGPEFLTYFNYEAQQDKSGLPNDRFSAERPEGSISTLTIQRTEQRDSAMYRCASSLAYGEDTPQRPSYEQYFGPGTRLTVT.

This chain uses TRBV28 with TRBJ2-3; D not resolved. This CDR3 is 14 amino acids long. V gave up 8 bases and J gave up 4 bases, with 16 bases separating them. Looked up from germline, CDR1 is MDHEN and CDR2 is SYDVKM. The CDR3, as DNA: TGTGCCAGCCGGGCACAGACCCTGGCAGATACGCAGTATTTT. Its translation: CASRAQTLADTQYF.

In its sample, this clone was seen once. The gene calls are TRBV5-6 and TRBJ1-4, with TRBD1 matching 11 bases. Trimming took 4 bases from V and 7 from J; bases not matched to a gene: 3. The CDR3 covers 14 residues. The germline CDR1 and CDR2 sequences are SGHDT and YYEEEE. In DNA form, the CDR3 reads TGTGCCAGCAGCGGACAGGGGGCTCGTGAAAAACTGTTTTTT. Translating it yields CASSGQGAREKLFF.

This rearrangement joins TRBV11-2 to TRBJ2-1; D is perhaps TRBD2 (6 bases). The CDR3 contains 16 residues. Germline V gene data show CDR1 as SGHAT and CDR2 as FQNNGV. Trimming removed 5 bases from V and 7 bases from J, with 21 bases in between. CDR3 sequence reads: CASSTGSREWENEQFF. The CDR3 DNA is TGTGCCAGCAGCACCGGAAGTCGGGAGTGGGAGAATGAGCAGTTCTTC.

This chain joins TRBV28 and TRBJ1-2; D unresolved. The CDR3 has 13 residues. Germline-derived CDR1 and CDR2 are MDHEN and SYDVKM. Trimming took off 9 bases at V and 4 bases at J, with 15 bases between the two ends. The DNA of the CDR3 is TGTGCCAGTTATGACTCCTTACCCTATGGCTACACCTTC. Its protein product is CASYDSLPYGYTF.

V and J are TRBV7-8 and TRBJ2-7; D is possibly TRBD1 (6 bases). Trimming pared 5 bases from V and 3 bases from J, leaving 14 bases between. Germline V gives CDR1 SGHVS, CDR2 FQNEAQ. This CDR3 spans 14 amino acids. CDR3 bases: TGTGCCAGCAGCCTTGAGGACAGAAGCTACGAGCAGTACGTC. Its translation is CASSLEDRSYEQYV.

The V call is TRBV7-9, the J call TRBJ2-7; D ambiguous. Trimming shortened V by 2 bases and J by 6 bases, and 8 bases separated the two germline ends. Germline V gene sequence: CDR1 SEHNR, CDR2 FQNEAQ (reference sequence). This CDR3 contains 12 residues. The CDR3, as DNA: TGTGCCAGCAGCTTATCTGCGTCCGAGCAGTACGTC. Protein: CASSLSASEQYV.

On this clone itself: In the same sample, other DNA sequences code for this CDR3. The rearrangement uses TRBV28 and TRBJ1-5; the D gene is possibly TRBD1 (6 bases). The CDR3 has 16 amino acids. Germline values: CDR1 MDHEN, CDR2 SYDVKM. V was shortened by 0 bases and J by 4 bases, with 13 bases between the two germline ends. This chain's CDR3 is CASSLWARGENQPQHF. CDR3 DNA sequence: TGTGCCAGCAGTTTATGGGCCAGGGGAGAAAATCAGCCCCAGCATTTT.

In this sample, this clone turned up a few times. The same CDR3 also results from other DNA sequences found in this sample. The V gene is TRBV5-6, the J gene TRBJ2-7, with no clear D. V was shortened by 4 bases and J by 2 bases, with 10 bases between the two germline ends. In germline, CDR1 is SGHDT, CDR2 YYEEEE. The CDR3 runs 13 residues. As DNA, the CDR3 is TGTGCCAGCAGCCCCCGGGCTACCTACGAGCAGTACGTC. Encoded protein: CASSPRATYEQYV.

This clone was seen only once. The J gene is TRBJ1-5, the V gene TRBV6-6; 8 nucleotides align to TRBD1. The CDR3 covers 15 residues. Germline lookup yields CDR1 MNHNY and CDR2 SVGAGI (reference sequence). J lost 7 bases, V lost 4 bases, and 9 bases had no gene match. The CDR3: CASSLSLDREQPQHF. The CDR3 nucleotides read TGTGCCAGCAGTTTATCGCTGGACAGGGAGCAGCCCCAGCATTTT.

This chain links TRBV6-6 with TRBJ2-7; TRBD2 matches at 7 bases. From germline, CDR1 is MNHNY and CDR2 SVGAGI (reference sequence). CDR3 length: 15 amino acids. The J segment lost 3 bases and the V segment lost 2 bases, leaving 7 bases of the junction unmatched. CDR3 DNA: TGTGCCAGCAGTTACCCCCCCAGCGGGGTCTACGAGCAGTACTTC. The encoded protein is CASSYPPSGVYEQYF.

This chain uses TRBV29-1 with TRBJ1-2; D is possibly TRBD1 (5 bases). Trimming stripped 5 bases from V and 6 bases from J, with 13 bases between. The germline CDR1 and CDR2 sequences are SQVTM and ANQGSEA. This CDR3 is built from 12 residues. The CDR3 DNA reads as TGCAGCGTTAACGGGGGAGTGGATGGCTACACCTTC. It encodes CSVNGGVDGYTF.

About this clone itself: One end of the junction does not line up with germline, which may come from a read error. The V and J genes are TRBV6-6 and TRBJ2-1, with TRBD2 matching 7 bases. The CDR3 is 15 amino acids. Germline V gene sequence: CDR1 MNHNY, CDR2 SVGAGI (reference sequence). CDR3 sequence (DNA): TGTGCCACCAGTTGGGAGGGAGGGAATTACAATGAGCAGTTCTTC. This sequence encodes CATSWEGGNYNEQFF.

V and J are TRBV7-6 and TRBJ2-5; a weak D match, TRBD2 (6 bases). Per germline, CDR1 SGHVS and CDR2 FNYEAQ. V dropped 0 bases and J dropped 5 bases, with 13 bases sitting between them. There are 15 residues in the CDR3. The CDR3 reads CASSLATTSVETQYF. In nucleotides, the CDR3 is TGTGCCAGCAGCTTAGCGACGACTAGTGTGGAGACCCAGTACTTC. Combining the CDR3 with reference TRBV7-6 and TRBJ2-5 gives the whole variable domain GAGVSQSPRYKVTKRGQDVALRCDPISGHVSLYWYRQALGQGPEFLTYFNYEAQQDKSGLPNDRFSAERPEGSISTLTIQRTEQRDSAMYRCASSLATTSVETQYFGPGTRLLVL.

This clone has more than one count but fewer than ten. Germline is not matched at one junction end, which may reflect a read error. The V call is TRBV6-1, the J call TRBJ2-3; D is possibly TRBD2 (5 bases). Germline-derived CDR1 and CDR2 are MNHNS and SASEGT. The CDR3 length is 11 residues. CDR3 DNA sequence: TGTGCCAGCAGTTTTGCCTCCGGGGTCGATTTT. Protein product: CASSFASGVDF.

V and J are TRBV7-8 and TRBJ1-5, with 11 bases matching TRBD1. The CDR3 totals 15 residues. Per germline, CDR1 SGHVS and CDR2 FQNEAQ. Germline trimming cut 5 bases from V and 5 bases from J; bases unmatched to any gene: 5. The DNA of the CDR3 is TGTGCCAGCAGCGACCGGGACAGGGGGGATCAGCCCCAGCATTTT. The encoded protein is CASSDRDRGDQPQHF.

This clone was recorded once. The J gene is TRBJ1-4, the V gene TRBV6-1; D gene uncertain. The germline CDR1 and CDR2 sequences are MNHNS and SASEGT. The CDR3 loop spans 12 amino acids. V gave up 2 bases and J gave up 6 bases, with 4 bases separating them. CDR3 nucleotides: TGTGCCAGCAGTGAACTTCATGAAAAACTGTTTTTT. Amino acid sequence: CASSELHEKLFF.

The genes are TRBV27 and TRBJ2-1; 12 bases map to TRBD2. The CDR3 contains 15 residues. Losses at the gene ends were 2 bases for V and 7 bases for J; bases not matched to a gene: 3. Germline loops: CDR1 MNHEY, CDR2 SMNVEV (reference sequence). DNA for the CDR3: TGTGCCAGCAGTTTACTAGCGGGAGGGCCAAATGAGCAGTTCTTC. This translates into CASSLLAGGPNEQFF.

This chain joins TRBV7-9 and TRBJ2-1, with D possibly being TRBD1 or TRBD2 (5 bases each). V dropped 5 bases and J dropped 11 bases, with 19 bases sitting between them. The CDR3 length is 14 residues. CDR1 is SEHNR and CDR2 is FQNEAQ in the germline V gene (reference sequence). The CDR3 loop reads CASSPLATWGQQFF. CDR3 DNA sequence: TGTGCCAGCAGCCCTCTAGCTACATGGGGACAGCAGTTCTTC.